Reported below is one TCR beta chain. Its specificity is unknown. Sample time point: cycle 4 day 1 (C4D1), after five to seven weeks of nivolumab. With no exception, relapse followed autologous stem cell transplantation in all patients, and brentuximab vedotin exposure varied. The assay was immunoSEQ multiplex PCR, and TCRdb's table has in-frame clones only and misses some. Of fewer than 35,000 clones listed, around 80% are singletons. The data were obtained in a study of PD-1 blockade in classical Hodgkin lymphoma. General study findings and limits: Repertoire differences lack defined causes, possibly disease activity or prior therapy. CD4+ but not CD8+ TCR diversity rose significantly by C4D1. Initiation of nivolumab under 1 year after ASCT led to exclusion of patients.

The CDR3 has 16 residues. Trimming took 2 bases from V and 0 from J; bases not matched to a gene: 6. Germline V gene lookup returns CDR1 SGHRS and CDR2 YFSETQ. This TCR was sampled from a human donor with classical Hodgkin lymphoma. V usage is TRBV5-1 and J usage is TRBJ1-1; 8 bases map to TRBD1. Source: peripheral blood mononuclear cells (PBMCs), taken before the fourth cycle of nivolumab. The CDR3 spells CASSLSGGNLNTEAFF. The CDR3 DNA sequence: TGCGCCAGCAGCTTATCAGGGGGCAACCTGAACACTGAAGCTTTCTTT.